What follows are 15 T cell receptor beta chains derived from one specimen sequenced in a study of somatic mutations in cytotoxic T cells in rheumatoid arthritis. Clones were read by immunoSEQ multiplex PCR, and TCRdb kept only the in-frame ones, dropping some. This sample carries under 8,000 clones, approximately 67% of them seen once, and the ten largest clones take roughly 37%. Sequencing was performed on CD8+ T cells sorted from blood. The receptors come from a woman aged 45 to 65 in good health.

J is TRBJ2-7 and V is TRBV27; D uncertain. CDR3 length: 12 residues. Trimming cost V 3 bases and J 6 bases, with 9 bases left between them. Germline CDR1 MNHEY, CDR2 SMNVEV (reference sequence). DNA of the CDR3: TGTGCCAGCAGTTTTCCAGGTCGCGAGCAGTACTTC. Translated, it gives CASSFPGREQYF.

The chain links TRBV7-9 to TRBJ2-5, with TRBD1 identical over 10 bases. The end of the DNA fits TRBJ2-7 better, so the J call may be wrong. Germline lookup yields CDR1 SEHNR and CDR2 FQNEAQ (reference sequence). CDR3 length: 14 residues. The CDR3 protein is CASSSDRGPDEQYF. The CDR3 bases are TGTGCCAGCAGCTCAGACAGGGGGCCCGACGAGCAGTACTTC.

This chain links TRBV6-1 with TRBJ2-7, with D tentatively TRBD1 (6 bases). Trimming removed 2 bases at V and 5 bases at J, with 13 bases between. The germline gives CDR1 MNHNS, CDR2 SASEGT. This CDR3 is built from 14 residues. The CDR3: CASSERTAIDEQYF. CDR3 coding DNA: TGTGCCAGCAGTGAAAGGACAGCTATCGACGAGCAGTACTTC.

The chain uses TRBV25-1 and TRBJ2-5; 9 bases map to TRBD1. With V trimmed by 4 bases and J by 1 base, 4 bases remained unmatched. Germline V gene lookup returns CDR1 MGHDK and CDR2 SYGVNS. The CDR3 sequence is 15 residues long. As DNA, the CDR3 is TGTGCCAGCAGTGTGGGGACAGGGAGCCAAGAGACCCAGTACTTC. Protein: CASSVGTGSQETQYF. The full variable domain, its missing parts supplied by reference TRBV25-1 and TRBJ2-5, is EADIYQTPRYLVIGTGKKITLECSQTMGHDKMYWYQQDPGMELHLIHYSYGVNSTEKGDLSSESTVSRIRTEHFPLTLESARPSHTSQYLCASSVGTGSQETQYFGPGTRLLVL.

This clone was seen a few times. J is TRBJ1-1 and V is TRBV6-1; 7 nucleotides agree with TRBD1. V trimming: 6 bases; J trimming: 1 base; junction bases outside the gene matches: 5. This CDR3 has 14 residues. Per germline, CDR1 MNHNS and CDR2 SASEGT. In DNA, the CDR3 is TGTGCCAGCAGCCCCCAGGGGGGGAACACTGAAGCTTTCTTT. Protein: CASSPQGGNTEAFF.

In nucleotides, the CDR3 is TGTGCCAGCAGTGACCCACAGGGGGGAGGTGATGGCTACACCTTC. This translates into CASSDPQGGGDGYTF. The chain joins TRBV6-1 to TRBJ1-2; 8 bases are a match to TRBD1. CDR1 is MNHNS, CDR2 SASEGT, per germline. The CDR3 covers 15 residues. V trimming: 3 bases; J trimming: 6 bases; junction bases outside the gene matches: 9.

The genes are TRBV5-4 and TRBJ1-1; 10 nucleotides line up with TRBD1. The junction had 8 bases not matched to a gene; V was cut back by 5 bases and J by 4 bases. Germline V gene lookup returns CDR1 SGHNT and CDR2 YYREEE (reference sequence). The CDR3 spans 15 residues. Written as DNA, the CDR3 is TGTGCCAGCAGGGAGTTGACAGGGGGCTTCACTGAAGCTTTCTTT. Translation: CASRELTGGFTEAFF. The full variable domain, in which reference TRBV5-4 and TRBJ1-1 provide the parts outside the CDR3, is ETGVTQSPTHLIKTRGQQVTLRCSSQSGHNTVSWYQQALGQGPQFIFQYYREEENGRGNFPPRFSGLQFPNYSSELNVNALELDDSALYLCASRELTGGFTEAFFGQGTRLTVV.

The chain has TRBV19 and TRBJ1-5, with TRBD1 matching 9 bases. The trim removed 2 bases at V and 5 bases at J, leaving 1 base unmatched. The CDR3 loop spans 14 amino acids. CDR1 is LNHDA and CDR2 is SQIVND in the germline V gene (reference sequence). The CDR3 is CASSIWTGDQPQHF. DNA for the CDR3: TGTGCCAGTAGTATATGGACAGGGGATCAGCCCCAGCATTTT.

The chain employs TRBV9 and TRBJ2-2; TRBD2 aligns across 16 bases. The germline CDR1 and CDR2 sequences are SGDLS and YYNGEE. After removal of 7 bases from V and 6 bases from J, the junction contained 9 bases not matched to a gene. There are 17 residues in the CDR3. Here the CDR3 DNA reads TGTGCCAGCCACCCCGGGACTAGCGGGGGGGCTCCCGGGGAGCTGTTTTTT. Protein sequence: CASHPGTSGGAPGELFF.

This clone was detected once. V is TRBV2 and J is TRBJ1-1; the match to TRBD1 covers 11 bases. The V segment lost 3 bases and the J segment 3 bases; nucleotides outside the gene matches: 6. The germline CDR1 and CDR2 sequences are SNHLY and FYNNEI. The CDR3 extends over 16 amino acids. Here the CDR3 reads CASSDVGTGGDTEAFF. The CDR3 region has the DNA TGTGCCAGCAGTGATGTGGGGACAGGGGGGGACACTGAAGCTTTCTTT.

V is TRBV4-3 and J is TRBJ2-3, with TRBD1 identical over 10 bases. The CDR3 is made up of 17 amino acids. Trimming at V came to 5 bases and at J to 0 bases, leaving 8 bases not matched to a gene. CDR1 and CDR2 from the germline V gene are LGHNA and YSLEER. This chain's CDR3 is CASSMGTGASSTDTQYF. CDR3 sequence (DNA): TGCGCCAGCAGCATGGGGACAGGGGCTTCTAGCACAGATACGCAGTATTTT.

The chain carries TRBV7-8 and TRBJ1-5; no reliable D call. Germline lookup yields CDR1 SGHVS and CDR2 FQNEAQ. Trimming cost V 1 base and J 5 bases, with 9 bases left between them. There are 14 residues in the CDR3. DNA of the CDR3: TGTGCCAGCAGCTTAGAGGCCGGAGATCAGCCCCAGCATTTT. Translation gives CASSLEAGDQPQHF.

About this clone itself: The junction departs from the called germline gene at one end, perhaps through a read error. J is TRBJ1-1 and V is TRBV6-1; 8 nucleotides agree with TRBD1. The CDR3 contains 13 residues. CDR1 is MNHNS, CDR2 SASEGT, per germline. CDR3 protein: CVSSGQGPTEAFF. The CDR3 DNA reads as TGTGTCAGCAGTGGACAGGGTCCCACTGAAGCTTTCTTT.

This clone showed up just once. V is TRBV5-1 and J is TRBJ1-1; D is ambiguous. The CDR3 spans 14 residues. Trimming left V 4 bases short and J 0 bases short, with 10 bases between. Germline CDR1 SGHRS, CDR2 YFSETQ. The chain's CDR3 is CASSRWGVNTEAFF. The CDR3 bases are TGCGCCAGCAGCCGGTGGGGAGTGAACACTGAAGCTTTCTTT.

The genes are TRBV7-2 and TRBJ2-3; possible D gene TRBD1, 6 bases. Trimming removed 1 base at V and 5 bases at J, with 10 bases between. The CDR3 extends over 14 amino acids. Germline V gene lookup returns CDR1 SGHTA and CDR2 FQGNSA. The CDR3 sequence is CASSLVQGQDTQYF. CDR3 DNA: TGTGCCAGCAGCTTAGTGCAGGGACAAGATACGCAGTATTTT.